This passage covers 30 T cell receptor beta chains from one sample sequenced in a study of T cell changes during pregnancy in multiple sclerosis. Method: immunoSEQ multiplex PCR; TCRdb's copy keeps in-frame clones and lacks some. The table has tens of thousands of clones, 90% seen once. The source was peripheral blood, collected in the third trimester of pregnancy. The receptors originated from a female donor in good health, enrolled as a control in a pregnancy study.

This rearrangement joins TRBV6-6 to TRBJ1-4; 9 bases line up with TRBD1. From germline, CDR1 is MNHNY and CDR2 SVGAGI (reference sequence). CDR3 size: 13 residues. Trimming at V came to 5 bases and at J to 8 bases, leaving 3 bases not matched to a gene. CDR3: CASSDRGEEKLFF. CDR3 sequence (DNA): TGTGCCAGCAGTGACAGGGGGGAGGAAAAACTGTTTTTT.

The V gene is TRBV2, the J gene TRBJ2-7; a weak D match, TRBD2 (6 bases). Germline assignment: CDR1 SNHLY and CDR2 FYNNEI. The germline V and J ends were trimmed by 4 bases and 6 bases, with 22 bases remaining between them. CDR3 length: 16 amino acids. The CDR3 loop is CASSGDRTTSWSEQYF. The DNA for the CDR3 is TGTGCCAGCAGTGGGGATAGGACTACCAGCTGGTCCGAGCAGTACTTC.

The V and J genes are TRBV10-3 and TRBJ2-7, with TRBD1 as a possible D gene (6 bases). Trimming stripped 7 bases from V and 6 bases from J, with 19 bases between. Germline-derived CDR1 and CDR2 are ENHRY and SYGVKD. This CDR3 is 14 amino acids long. The CDR3 DNA reads TGTGCCATCACCATACACAGGGAGAACGCCGAGCAGTACTTC. Translated, it gives CAITIHRENAEQYF.

This chain connects TRBV4-3 to TRBJ2-3; tentatively, D is TRBD2 (7 bases). This CDR3 spans 16 amino acids. Trimming took off 3 bases at V and 4 bases at J, with 17 bases between the two ends. Germline CDR1 LGHNA, CDR2 YSLEER. The CDR3 sequence: CASSQEIGGGADTQYF. In nucleotides, the CDR3 is TGCGCCAGCAGCCAGGAGATAGGGGGGGGAGCAGATACGCAGTATTTT.

The chain joins TRBV10-3 to TRBJ2-5; D might be TRBD2 (6 bases). The CDR3 loop spans 14 amino acids. The germline V and J ends were trimmed by 6 bases and 5 bases, with 16 bases remaining between them. Germline V gives CDR1 ENHRY, CDR2 SYGVKD. This CDR3 is CAIREGLPGETQYF. The CDR3 nucleotides are TGTGCCATCAGGGAGGGCCTCCCGGGGGAGACCCAGTACTTC.

This chain joins TRBV7-3 and TRBJ2-4; D remains ambiguous. The CDR3 runs 14 residues. V shed 5 bases and J shed 7 bases, with 15 bases lying between them. The germline gives CDR1 SGHTA, CDR2 FQGTGA. Here the CDR3 DNA reads TGTGCCAGCAGCCTCGATTCTAGGTCCAACATTCAGTACTTC. Its protein product is CASSLDSRSNIQYF.

This clone came up once. The gene calls are TRBV2 and TRBJ2-7; TRBD1 aligns across 9 bases. The junction had 3 bases not matched to a gene; V was cut back by 0 bases and J by 3 bases. Germline values: CDR1 SNHLY, CDR2 FYNNEI. The CDR3 spans 15 residues. Here the CDR3 reads CASSEAGQGIYEQYF. The CDR3 DNA reads as TGTGCCAGCAGTGAAGCGGGACAGGGTATCTACGAGCAGTACTTC.

The CDR3 loop is CASSDGREATDTQYF. In DNA, the CDR3 is TGTGCCAGCAGTGATGGGCGGGAGGCCACAGATACGCAGTATTTT. The V call is TRBV6-4, the J call TRBJ2-3; 8 bases are shared with TRBD2. This CDR3 comprises 15 residues. Germline CDR1 reads MRHNA; CDR2 reads SNTAGT. J gave up 2 bases and V 3 bases, and 4 bases lay outside the gene matches.

The chain carries TRBV7-9 and TRBJ1-1; D gene ambiguous. The CDR3 sequence is 14 residues long. The V end was cut by 2 bases, the J end by 3 bases, with 10 bases between. CDR1 is SEHNR and CDR2 is FQNEAQ in the germline V gene (reference sequence). The CDR3 loop is CASSLSGFDTEAFF. The CDR3 coding sequence is TGTGCCAGCAGCTTATCCGGGTTTGACACTGAAGCTTTCTTT.

The rearrangement joins TRBV4-3 to TRBJ2-3; D ambiguous. The CDR3 has 15 residues. Germline V CDR1 and CDR2: LGHNA, YSLEER. Trimming stripped 4 bases from V and 1 base from J, with 12 bases between. This CDR3 is CASSPQRSGTDTQYF. CDR3 sequence (DNA): TGCGCCAGCAGCCCCCAGAGGTCCGGCACAGATACGCAGTATTTT.

This clone has only one observation. At one of its ends the junction is not consistent with the germline gene, which may arise from a read error. The chain couples TRBV27 to TRBJ2-7; D is uncertain. Looked up from germline, CDR1 is MNHEY and CDR2 is SMNVEV (reference sequence). CDR3 length: 13 residues. The CDR3 DNA sequence: TGTGCCAGCAGTTTTGAGGATAGGCACGGGTTCGTCTTC. This codes for CASSFEDRHGFVF.

CDR3 in DNA: TGTGCCAGCAGCGTAGCTCCACAAGACAGTGGCTACACCTTC. As protein: CASSVAPQDSGYTF. The rearrangement uses TRBV9 and TRBJ1-2; TRBD1 might be the D (5 bases). Trimming pared 0 bases from V and 7 bases from J, leaving 13 bases between. CDR1 and CDR2 (germline): SGDLS, YYNGEE. The CDR3 has 14 residues.

The chain couples TRBV19 to TRBJ2-2, with 11 positions matching TRBD2. Germline trimming cut 6 bases from V and 5 bases from J; bases unmatched to any gene: 11. The CDR3 has 17 residues. Per the germline V gene, CDR1 is LNHDA and CDR2 is SQIVND (reference sequence). The CDR3 sequence is CASRPGLADFGTGELFF. In DNA, the CDR3 is TGTGCCAGTAGACCGGGACTAGCGGACTTTGGAACCGGGGAGCTGTTTTTT.

The CDR3 loop reads CASSIRGEGAFF. CDR3 coding DNA: TGTGCCAGCAGTATCAGGGGAGAGGGAGCTTTCTTT. The V and J genes are TRBV6-1 and TRBJ1-1, with a tentative D call TRBD1 (6 bases). Per the germline V gene, CDR1 is MNHNS and CDR2 is SASEGT. The CDR3 consists of 12 residues. V lost 5 bases, J lost 10 bases, and 14 bases lay in between.

The chain employs TRBV2 and TRBJ1-5; the D gene is possibly TRBD1 (6 bases). Germline loops: CDR1 SNHLY, CDR2 FYNNEI. The germline V and J ends were trimmed by 2 bases and 7 bases, with 12 bases remaining between them. This CDR3 is built from 14 residues. CDR3 DNA sequence: TGTGCCAGCAGTGAAAACGACAGGATCCAGCCCCAGCATTTT. Translation gives CASSENDRIQPQHF.

The chain carries TRBV27 and TRBJ2-7; 8 bases map to TRBD1. Germline values: CDR1 MNHEY, CDR2 SMNVEV (reference sequence). The CDR3 loop spans 13 amino acids. Trimming cost V 9 bases and J 1 base; bases outside gene matches: 5. The CDR3, as DNA: TGTGCCAGTAGGACAGGGAGGTCCTACGAGCAGTACTTC. The encoded protein is CASRTGRSYEQYF.

CDR3 in DNA: TGTGCCAGCTCTTCTCAGCTACAGGTGAACACTGAAGCTTTCTTT. Protein sequence: CASSSQLQVNTEAFF. The chain recombines TRBV18 with TRBJ1-1; a possible D gene is TRBD1 (5 bases). Germline assignment: CDR1 KGHSH and CDR2 LQKENI. The CDR3 extends over 15 amino acids. The V and J ends lost 6 bases and 0 bases respectively, with 14 bases between them.

The chain links TRBV6-5 to TRBJ2-7; TRBD2 matches at 15 bases. The CDR3 has 16 amino acids. V lost 2 bases to trimming and J lost 6 bases; unmatched junction nucleotides: 5. The germline gives CDR1 MNHEY, CDR2 SVGAGI. The chain's CDR3 is CASSYRTSGRALEQYF. The CDR3 DNA reads TGTGCCAGCAGTTACCGGACTAGCGGGAGGGCCCTCGAGCAGTACTTC.

J is TRBJ2-7 and V is TRBV6-5; 7 bases are a match to TRBD2. Germline V CDR1 and CDR2: MNHEY, SVGAGI. V was pared by 10 bases and J by 3 bases, with 9 bases of the junction left unmatched. The CDR3 covers 13 residues. The CDR3 reads CATRRGENYEQYF. Here the CDR3 DNA reads TGTGCCACCCGACGGGGGGAAAACTACGAGCAGTACTTC.

The rearrangement uses TRBV23-1 and TRBJ1-4; 7 nucleotides agree with TRBD1. TRBV23-1 is treated as an ORF (open reading frame) with a function not yet certain. V gave up 0 bases and J gave up 7 bases; unmatched junction bases: 8. The CDR3 sequence is 16 residues long. CDR3 loop: CASSQSLTGEVEKLFF. The CDR3 DNA reads as TGCGCCAGCAGTCAATCCCTCACAGGGGAGGTTGAAAAACTGTTTTTT.

V usage is TRBV14 and J usage is TRBJ1-5; maybe TRBD1 (5 bases). The CDR3 extends over 13 amino acids. V dropped 3 bases and J dropped 6 bases, with 9 bases sitting between them. Per the germline V gene, CDR1 is SGHDN and CDR2 is FVKESK. CDR3 DNA: TGTGCCAGCAGCCAGCAGGGTGGTCAGCCCCAGCATTTT. This codes for CASSQQGGQPQHF.

V gene TRBV14 combines with J gene TRBJ2-3; D is possibly TRBD2 (6 bases). Germline CDR1 SGHDN, CDR2 FVKESK. This CDR3 contains 14 residues. V lost 0 bases and J 4 bases, leaving 8 bases between the germline ends. CDR3 DNA: TGTGCCAGCAGCCAAGATGCGGGGCCAGATACGCAGTATTTT. Its translation: CASSQDAGPDTQYF.

This clone appeared a single time. The rearrangement joins TRBV19 to TRBJ2-1; maybe TRBD1 (5 bases). Germline V gene sequence: CDR1 LNHDA, CDR2 SQIVND (reference sequence). V was trimmed by 3 bases and J by 2 bases, leaving 8 bases between them. The CDR3 totals 14 residues. CDR3 nucleotide sequence: TGTGCCAGTAGTATCACAGGTCCCTACAATGAGCAGTTCTTC. This gives the protein CASSITGPYNEQFF. Variable domain in full (rest from reference TRBV19 and TRBJ2-1): DGGITQSPKYLFRKEGQNVTLSCEQNLNHDAMYWYRQDPGQGLRLIYYSQIVNDFQKGDIAEGYSVSREKKESFPLTVTSAQKNPTAFYLCASSITGPYNEQFFGPGTRLTVL.

This sequence joins TRBV15 and TRBJ1-5; the D is unclear. The CDR3 extends over 14 amino acids. The V end lost 0 bases, the J end lost 2 bases, and 5 bases lay between the germline ends. Germline V gene data show CDR1 as LNHNV and CDR2 as YYDKDF (reference sequence). CDR3 in amino acids: CATSRERGNQPQHF. For the CDR3, the DNA is TGTGCCACCAGCAGAGAAAGAGGCAATCAGCCCCAGCATTTT.

This chain joins TRBV2 and TRBJ1-2; possibly TRBD1 for D (5 bases). This CDR3 is 12 amino acids long. In germline, CDR1 is SNHLY, CDR2 FYNNEI. Trimming removed 7 bases at V and 4 bases at J, with 10 bases between. CDR3 amino acids: CASTSDSYGYTF. CDR3 coding DNA: TGTGCCAGCACTTCAGACAGCTATGGCTACACCTTC.

In this sample, this clone turned up a few times. The genes are TRBV18 and TRBJ1-5; the D gene is possibly TRBD1 (5 bases). CDR1 is KGHSH and CDR2 is LQKENI in the germline V gene. Trimming stripped 3 bases from V and 4 bases from J, with 7 bases between. The CDR3 consists of 13 residues. The CDR3 DNA follows: TGTGCCAGCTCACCCCAGGGAAATCAGCCCCAGCATTTT. This gives the protein CASSPQGNQPQHF.

CDR3: CASSPLAAANQPQHF. For the CDR3, the DNA is TGTGCCAGCAGTCCCCTCGCGGCAGCCAATCAGCCCCAGCATTTT. V usage is TRBV6-5 and J usage is TRBJ1-5; D ambiguous. The V and J ends lost 5 bases and 3 bases respectively, with 14 bases between them. The CDR3 extends over 15 amino acids. Germline CDR1 reads MNHEY; CDR2 reads SVGAGI.

V usage is TRBV6-4 and J usage is TRBJ2-2, with D maybe TRBD1 (5 bases). Trimming pared 4 bases from V and 3 bases from J, leaving 12 bases between. Germline CDR1 MRHNA, CDR2 SNTAGT. The CDR3 has 15 amino acids. Written as DNA, the CDR3 is TGTGCCAGCAGTGTTGGCAGGGATGACACCGGGGAGCTGTTTTTT. It codes for CASSVGRDDTGELFF.

The V gene is TRBV5-4, the J gene TRBJ2-1, with 7 bases fitting TRBD1. Unmatched junction bases numbered 6, after V lost 5 bases and J lost 1 base. The CDR3 spans 15 residues. In germline, CDR1 is SGHNT, CDR2 YYREEE (reference sequence). The CDR3 DNA sequence: TGTGCCAGCAGACTTGGGACAGCTTCCTACAATGAGCAGTTCTTC. The encoded protein is CASRLGTASYNEQFF.

The V gene is TRBV5-4, the J gene TRBJ2-2, with TRBD2 matching over 8 bases. V lost 4 bases to trimming and J lost 5 bases; unmatched junction nucleotides: 1. This CDR3 region has 13 residues. Germline assignment: CDR1 SGHNT and CDR2 YYREEE (reference sequence). CDR3 in amino acids: CASSRGGTGELFF. The CDR3 coding sequence is TGTGCCAGCAGCCGGGGGGGGACCGGGGAGCTGTTTTTT.